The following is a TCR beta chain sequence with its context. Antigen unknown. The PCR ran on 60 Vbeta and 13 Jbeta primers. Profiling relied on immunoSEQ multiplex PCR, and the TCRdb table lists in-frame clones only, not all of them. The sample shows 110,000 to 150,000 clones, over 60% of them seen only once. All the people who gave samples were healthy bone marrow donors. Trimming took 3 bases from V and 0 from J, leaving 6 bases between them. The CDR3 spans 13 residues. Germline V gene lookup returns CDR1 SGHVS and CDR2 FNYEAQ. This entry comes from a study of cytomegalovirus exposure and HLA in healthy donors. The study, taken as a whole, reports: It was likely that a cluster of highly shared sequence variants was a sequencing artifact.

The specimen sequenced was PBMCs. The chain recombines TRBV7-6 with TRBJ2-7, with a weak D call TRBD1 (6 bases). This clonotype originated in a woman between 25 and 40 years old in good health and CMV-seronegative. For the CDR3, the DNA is TGTGCCAGCAGCTTGGGGGCCTCCTACGAGCAGTACTTC. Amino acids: CASSLGASYEQYF.